The 21 T cell receptor beta chains in this list originate from one sample, sequenced in a study of shared clonotypes between healthy human individuals (dated by TCRdb to the early 2020s). CD8 naive samples consisted of CD45RO-negative cells that were positively selected for CCR7, yielding a CD45RA+CCR7+ population without TemRA cells. The library was generated by the immunoSEQ multiplex PCR assay. TCRdb provides this immuneACCESS table in a form limited to in-frame rearrangements. Some clones are lacking; in checked studies, under half of them reflect an unresolved V gene, and why the rest are absent is not known. For this sample the table gives millions of clones, of which roughly 91% were detected only once. The ten largest clonotypes hold around 1.7% of the sample. The sequencing input was naive CD8+ T cells from PBMCs. Per the publication, the cell subset or site label means: CD45RA+CCR7+. The receptors were sampled from a man between 18 and 35 years old in good health. Some clones in this sample may be carry-over from other donors' samples.

The chain carries TRBV4-1 and TRBJ1-3; 7 nucleotides line up with TRBD1. Looked up from germline, CDR1 is MGHRA and CDR2 is YSYEKL. Trimming at V came to 0 bases and at J to 6 bases, leaving 11 bases not matched to a gene. The CDR3 is 17 residues long. The DNA of the CDR3 is TGCGCCAGCAGCCAAGATCCCCACAGGGGTAAAGAAAACACCATATATTTT. Its protein is CASSQDPHRGKENTIYF.

In the case of this clone: The sample contains more than one DNA sequence encoding this CDR3. The chain recombines TRBV11-2 with TRBJ2-1; TRBD2 matches 9 bases. This CDR3 spans 15 amino acids. J was trimmed by 0 bases and V by 5 bases; bases with no gene match: 2. Germline assignment: CDR1 SGHAT and CDR2 FQNNGV. CDR3 region: CASSLSGSSYNEQFF. The DNA for the CDR3 is TGTGCCAGCAGCCTTAGCGGGAGCTCCTACAATGAGCAGTTCTTC.

V usage is TRBV19 and J usage is TRBJ2-5, with no clear D. V was trimmed by 3 bases and J by 5 bases, leaving 16 bases between them. Per germline, CDR1 LNHDA and CDR2 SQIVND (reference sequence). This CDR3 contains 15 residues. The CDR3 coding sequence is TGTGCCAGTAGTATGGGCCGAGGACCCACGGAGACCCAGTACTTC. This translates into CASSMGRGPTETQYF. The whole variable domain, filled in from reference TRBV19 and TRBJ2-5, reads DGGITQSPKYLFRKEGQNVTLSCEQNLNHDAMYWYRQDPGQGLRLIYYSQIVNDFQKGDIAEGYSVSREKKESFPLTVTSAQKNPTAFYLCASSMGRGPTETQYFGPGTRLLVL.

This clone was counted a single time. The chain carries TRBV28 and TRBJ1-2, with no clear D. CDR1 is MDHEN, CDR2 SYDVKM, per germline. The CDR3 has 15 residues. V gave up 3 bases and J gave up 0 bases, with 11 bases separating them. The CDR3 coding sequence is TGTGCCAGCAGTTTTGTGAGGTCTACTAACTATGGCTACACCTTC. This encodes CASSFVRSTNYGYTF.

This chain uses TRBV15 with TRBJ2-1, with 10 positions matching TRBD2. The ends lost 3 bases at V and 5 bases at J; junction bases unmatched: 10. Germline V gene lookup returns CDR1 LNHNV and CDR2 YYDKDF (reference sequence). CDR3 length equals 17 residues. CDR3 DNA sequence: TGTGCCACCAGCAGCGACTTAGTCAGCGGGAGGGACAATGAGCAGTTCTTC. Protein: CATSSDLVSGRDNEQFF.

The chain links TRBV30 to TRBJ2-7; 9 positions agree with TRBD1. The germline V gene encodes CDR1 GTSNPN and CDR2 SVGIG (reference sequence). V was clipped by 8 bases and J by 2 bases; unmatched bases: 10. CDR3 length: 14 residues. This chain's CDR3 is CATPSRDRAYEQYF. The CDR3 bases are TGTGCCACACCATCCCGGGACAGGGCCTACGAGCAGTACTTC.

This rearrangement joins TRBV4-2 to TRBJ1-5; TRBD1 matches at 8 bases. Germline V CDR1 and CDR2: LGHNA, YNFKEQ. CDR3 length: 16 residues. J gave up 4 bases and V 0 bases, and 5 bases lay outside the gene matches. The CDR3 DNA is TGTGCCAGCAGCCAAGATCGGGACAGGAGGAATCAGCCCCAGCATTTT. Translation: CASSQDRDRRNQPQHF.

This clone was picked up one time. The chain employs TRBV5-1 and TRBJ1-1; no reliable D call. CDR3 length: 14 amino acids. V lost 4 bases to trimming and J lost 1 base, with 11 bases between them. Germline-derived CDR1 and CDR2 are SGHRS and YFSETQ. In DNA, the CDR3 is TGCGCCAGCAGCCAGCCTTGGGAGAACACTGAAGCTTTCTTT. Translating it yields CASSQPWENTEAFF. The full variable domain, its missing parts supplied by reference TRBV5-1 and TRBJ1-1, is KAGVTQTPRYLIKTRGQQVTLSCSPISGHRSVSWYQQTPGQGLQFLFEYFSETQRNKGNFPGRFSGRQFSNSRSEMNVSTLELGDSALYLCASSQPWENTEAFFGQGTRLTVV.

The chain combines TRBV7-9 with TRBJ2-6; D ambiguous. Germline V lookup: CDR1 SEHNR, CDR2 FQNEAQ (reference sequence). This CDR3 contains 12 residues. Deletions cut 8 bases from V and 4 bases from J, with 6 bases between. The CDR3 is CASLVGANVLTF. In DNA, the CDR3 is TGTGCCAGCTTGGTCGGGGCCAACGTCCTGACTTTC.

Here the CDR3 reads CASSKSSGANVLTF. The CDR3 region has the DNA TGTGCCAGTAGTAAGAGCTCTGGGGCCAACGTCCTGACTTTC. V gene TRBV19 combines with J gene TRBJ2-6; D is unclear. V lost 4 bases to trimming and J lost 0 bases, with 4 bases between them. Germline V gene sequence: CDR1 LNHDA, CDR2 SQIVND (reference sequence). The CDR3 totals 14 residues.

With regard to this clone: This sample also contains other DNA sequences that code for the same CDR3. The gene calls are TRBV9 and TRBJ2-1; D may match TRBD1 or TRBD2 (5 bases each). V lost 3 bases and J 1 base, leaving 5 bases between the germline ends. Per germline, CDR1 SGDLS and CDR2 YYNGEE. This CDR3 is 13 amino acids long. The CDR3 sequence is CASSGGSYNEQFF. The CDR3 DNA is TGTGCCAGCAGCGGGGGGTCCTACAATGAGCAGTTCTTC.

The chain uses TRBV7-9 and TRBJ1-1; 9 bases are a match to TRBD1. Germline CDR1 is SEHNR and CDR2 is FQNEAQ (reference sequence). After removal of 5 bases from V and 1 base from J, the junction contained 8 bases not matched to a gene. This CDR3 is 16 amino acids long. CDR3 amino acids: CASSPPGQGQNTEAFF. Written as DNA, the CDR3 is TGTGCCAGCAGCCCCCCGGGACAGGGACAGAACACTGAAGCTTTCTTT.

V is TRBV27 and J is TRBJ2-7; a possible D gene is TRBD1 (6 bases). Germline CDR1 reads MNHEY; CDR2 reads SMNVEV (reference sequence). V was pared by 3 bases and J by 7 bases, with 10 bases between. The length of the CDR3 is 12 residues. CDR3 sequence: CASSFTTGEQYF. The CDR3 DNA is TGTGCCAGCAGTTTCACTACAGGGGAGCAGTACTTC.

Only one count was recorded for this clone. This sample also contains other DNA sequences that code for the same CDR3. The V call is TRBV19, the J call TRBJ2-1; 7 nucleotides agree with TRBD2. The CDR3 is 15 amino acids. Germline loops: CDR1 LNHDA, CDR2 SQIVND (reference sequence). J was trimmed by 2 bases and V by 2 bases; bases with no gene match: 3. CDR3 nucleotides: TGTGCCAGTAGTATACGGCTAGCGGCCTACAATGAGCAGTTCTTC. Its translation: CASSIRLAAYNEQFF.

This clone was observed a single time. V is TRBV14 and J is TRBJ1-1; 11 bases line up with TRBD1. V was pared by 4 bases and J by 3 bases, with 4 bases of the junction left unmatched. CDR3 length: 15 residues. CDR1 and CDR2 (germline): SGHDN, FVKESK. This CDR3 is CASSRGQGAYTEAFF. CDR3 coding DNA: TGTGCCAGCAGCCGAGGACAGGGGGCGTACACTGAAGCTTTCTTT.

The chain combines TRBV7-8 with TRBJ2-7; tentatively, D is TRBD1 (6 bases). CDR1 is SGHVS, CDR2 FQNEAQ, per germline. V was cut by 5 bases and J by 1 base, with 15 bases left in between. CDR3 size: 15 residues. CDR3 residues: CASSHGAGVSYEQYF. The CDR3 DNA is TGTGCCAGCAGCCACGGGGCAGGGGTATCCTACGAGCAGTACTTC.

The V call is TRBV4-1, the J call TRBJ2-5; a possible D gene is TRBD1 (7 bases). The CDR3 is 16 amino acids. The V gene lost 4 bases and the J gene lost 6 bases, with 21 bases spanning the gap. Germline values: CDR1 MGHRA, CDR2 YSYEKL. The CDR3 nucleotides read TGCGCCAGCAGCCCGCCGCCGGGGGACAGCGACCAGACCCAGTACTTC. This translates into CASSPPPGDSDQTQYF.

The sample holds a few counts of this clone. The DNA for the CDR3 is TGCAGCGCCCCGGACAGGGCCCCCCTGTATGGCTACACCTTC. Its protein is CSAPDRAPLYGYTF. The rearrangement uses TRBV29-1 and TRBJ1-2; 8 bases line up with TRBD1. Germline-derived CDR1 and CDR2 are SQVTM and ANQGSEA. This CDR3 comprises 14 residues. The junction had 12 bases not matched to a gene; V was cut back by 7 bases and J by 5 bases.

This chain links TRBV27 with TRBJ1-5; TRBD1 agrees at 10 bases. Per the germline V gene, CDR1 is MNHEY and CDR2 is SMNVEV (reference sequence). This CDR3 region has 14 residues. Trimming took 6 bases from V and 7 from J; bases not matched to a gene: 6. The CDR3, as DNA: TGTGCCAGCAGAACGGGACAGGGGCTCCAGCCCCAGCATTTT. This encodes CASRTGQGLQPQHF.

V and J are TRBV7-9 and TRBJ2-2, with a possible D match to TRBD1 (6 bases). The CDR3 contains 16 residues. The germline V gene encodes CDR1 SEHNR and CDR2 FQNEAQ (reference sequence). Trimming left V 7 bases short and J 1 base short, with 16 bases between. The CDR3 nucleotides read TGTGCCAGCACCCTAACCGGGACATTGAACACCGGGGAGCTGTTTTTT. Protein product: CASTLTGTLNTGELFF.

A single count supports this clone. This chain uses TRBV5-5 with TRBJ1-2; no firm D call. CDR3 length: 13 residues. The V end lost 0 bases, the J end lost 7 bases, and 10 bases lay between the germline ends. Germline V gives CDR1 SGHKS, CDR2 YYEKEE (reference sequence). The CDR3 DNA reads TGTGCCAGCAGCTTGGGGGAGGGTCGTGGCTACACCTTC. It codes for CASSLGEGRGYTF.